Below, 27 T cell receptor beta chains from the same sample are listed, as sequenced in a study of blood T cells in healthy people across ages. A second PCR of about 7 to 12 cycles used a sample-barcoded 5' primer and a J-beta primer mix. TCRdb recomputed calls from the 5' RACE reads with MiXCR, one row per CDR3 protein. The sample records fewer than 2,000,000 distinct CDR3 sequences, about 31% being singletons. Sequencing input: blood. These receptors originate from a young woman in good health.

This chain links TRBV11-2 with TRBJ2-3; TRBD1 agrees at 7 bases. Germline CDR1 is SGHAT and CDR2 is FQNNGV. CDR3 length: 15 amino acids. V was clipped by 2 bases and J by 9 bases; unmatched bases: 11. CDR3 nucleotides: TGTGCCAGCAGCTTAATGACAGGGAAAGCGAGGACGCAGTATTTT. Its translation is CASSLMTGKARTQYF.

V gene TRBV12-3 or TRBV12-4 combines with J gene TRBJ1-6, with 7 positions matching TRBD1. CDR3 length equals 12 residues. V was pared by 3 bases and J by 13 bases, with 3 bases of the junction left unmatched. CDR3 loop: CASSFMGQPLHF. The DNA for the CDR3 is TGTGCCAGCAGTTTCATGGGACAGCCCCTCCACTTT.

This chain links TRBV9 with TRBJ2-3; possibly TRBD1 or TRBD2 for D (6 bases each). The CDR3 spans 14 residues. Between the trimmed V and J ends, which lost 5 bases and 8 bases, there was a span of 18 bases. Germline-derived CDR1 and CDR2 are SGDLS and YYNGEE. The CDR3 sequence is CASRGGVEAGTQYF. The CDR3 nucleotides read TGTGCCAGCAGGGGGGGCGTAGAAGCAGGTACGCAGTATTTT.

The chain joins TRBV28 to TRBJ1-2, with 7 bases that match TRBD1. Germline V lookup: CDR1 MDHEN, CDR2 SYDVKM. Unmatched junction bases numbered 9, after V lost 6 bases and J lost 2 bases. The CDR3 totals 15 residues. In DNA form, the CDR3 reads TGTGCCAGCAGCCGAACAGGGGAACTCAACTATGGCTACACCTTC. Its translation is CASSRTGELNYGYTF.

The table lists this clonotype with a count of one. The J gene is TRBJ2-1, the V gene TRBV4-1; no firm D call. Germline CDR1 is MGHRA and CDR2 is YSYEKL. Trimming cost V 0 bases and J 0 bases, with 18 bases left between them. The length of the CDR3 is 19 residues. CDR3 sequence reads: CASSQESHRRLSSYNEQFF. CDR3 nucleotide sequence: TGCGCCAGCAGCCAAGAGTCCCATCGGCGACTCAGCTCCTACAATGAGCAGTTCTTC.

The rearrangement uses TRBV5-1 and TRBJ2-5; D not resolved. Germline V gene data show CDR1 as SGHRS and CDR2 as YFSETQ. Trimming pared 3 bases from V and 1 base from J, leaving 10 bases between. This CDR3 is 14 amino acids long. The CDR3 sequence is CASSWSPVQETQYF. Here the CDR3 DNA reads TGCGCCAGCAGCTGGTCGCCAGTCCAAGAGACCCAGTACTTC.

This sequence joins TRBV7-9 and TRBJ2-3; TRBD2 matches at 7 bases. Trimming removed 0 bases from V and 10 bases from J; junction bases left unmatched: 7. The germline gives CDR1 SEHNR, CDR2 FQNEAQ (reference sequence). CDR3 length: 14 residues. CDR3 in DNA: TGTGCCAGCAGCTTAGCGTCTGGCCGGGGGGCGCAGTATTTT. Its protein product is CASSLASGRGAQYF.

This clonotype was counted ten times or more. The rearrangement joins TRBV7-2 to TRBJ2-3, with 9 bases that match TRBD2. The CDR3 has 16 amino acids. Germline V gene data show CDR1 as SGHTA and CDR2 as FQGNSA. J gave up 0 bases and V 5 bases, and 6 bases lay outside the gene matches. Written as DNA, the CDR3 is TGTGCCAGCAGCGGACGACTAGCGGCTAGCACAGATACGCAGTATTTT. Translated: CASSGRLAASTDTQYF. Combining the CDR3 with reference TRBV7-2 and TRBJ2-3 gives the whole variable domain GAGVSQSPSNKVTEKGKDVELRCDPISGHTALYWYRQSLGQGLEFLIYFQGNSAPDKSGLPSDRFSAERTGGSVSTLTIQRTQQEDSAVYLCASSGRLAASTDTQYFGPGTRLTVL.

For this clonotype: One end of the junction varies from germline; a read error may be responsible. The V and J genes are TRBV9 and TRBJ2-1; tentative D call: TRBD2 (6 bases). This CDR3 comprises 17 residues. Germline assignment: CDR1 SGDLS and CDR2 YYNGEE. CDR3 sequence: CASSVGGGVSSYNERYF. The CDR3 region has the DNA TGTGCCAGCAGCGTAGGAGGCGGGGTTAGCTCCTACAATGAGCGGTACTTC.

The chain employs TRBV28 and TRBJ2-7; 14 bases are a match to TRBD2. Germline V gene sequence: CDR1 MDHEN, CDR2 SYDVKM. J gave up 0 bases and V 3 bases, and 7 bases lay outside the gene matches. The CDR3 loop spans 18 amino acids. The CDR3, as DNA: TGTGCCAGCAGTTTCAGACTAGCGGGAGGGCCGAGCTCCTACGAGCAGTACTTC. This gives the protein CASSFRLAGGPSSYEQYF. Drawing the rest from reference TRBV28 and TRBJ2-7, the complete variable domain is DVKVTQSSRYLVKRTGEKVFLECVQDMDHENMFWYRQDPGLGLRLIYFSYDVKMKEKGDIPEGYSVSREKKERFSLILESASTNQTSMYLCASSFRLAGGPSSYEQYFGPGTRLTVT.

This clonotype has a handful of counts. This sequence joins TRBV3-1 and TRBJ2-5; D ambiguous. Near its end, the DNA agrees better with TRBJ2-7, so the J call may be wrong. Germline V gene sequence: CDR1 LGHDT, CDR2 YNNKEL (reference sequence). This CDR3 contains 15 residues. The CDR3 region is CASADWGTARGEQYF. The CDR3 coding sequence is TGTGCCAGCGCTGACTGGGGTACTGCTAGAGGCGAGCAGTACTTC.

Only a few counts were recorded for this clonotype. The chain joins TRBV12-3 or TRBV12-4 to TRBJ2-1; 9 bases align to TRBD2. The CDR3 contains 15 residues. V gave up 6 bases and J gave up 2 bases; unmatched junction bases: 5. The CDR3 region is CASRRAGGTYNEQFF. DNA for the CDR3: TGTGCCAGCAGGAGAGCGGGAGGAACCTACAATGAGCAGTTCTTC.

The chain has TRBV15 and TRBJ2-7; D uncertain. CDR1 is LNHNV and CDR2 is YYDKDF in the germline V gene (reference sequence). Trimming left V 5 bases short and J 2 bases short, with 10 bases between. There are 13 residues in the CDR3. The CDR3 protein is CATSLQPAYEQYF. The CDR3 nucleotides are TGTGCCACCAGCTTACAGCCAGCCTACGAGCAGTACTTC.

The chain recombines TRBV2 with TRBJ1-1, with unresolved D. The length of the CDR3 is 11 residues. Germline lookup yields CDR1 SNHLY and CDR2 FYNNEI. Deletions cut 8 bases from V and 6 bases from J, with 10 bases between. The CDR3 DNA reads as TGTGCCAGCCTCGGAACTGCTGAAGCTTTCTTT. Its translation is CASLGTAEAFF.

There are many counts of this clonotype. The chain recombines TRBV20-1 with TRBJ2-7; no definite D call. Germline CDR1 and CDR2: DFQATT and SNEGSKA (reference sequence). V lost 0 bases and J lost 2, with 11 bases in between. The CDR3 has 14 residues. The CDR3 reads CSAREGTNAYEQYF. In nucleotides, the CDR3 is TGCAGTGCTAGAGAGGGCACCAACGCCTACGAGCAGTACTTC.

On this clonotype itself: At one end, the junction sequence differs from germline, possibly due to a read error. V usage is TRBV27 and J usage is TRBJ1-6, with 7 bases lining up with TRBD1. The germline V gene has CDR1 MNHEY and CDR2 SMNVEV (reference sequence). The CDR3 contains 16 residues. In DNA, the CDR3 is TGTGCCAGCAGCCGGACAGGCGGGGGGTATAGTTCACCCCTCCACTTT. Translating it yields CASSRTGGGYSSPLHF.

The table lists this clonotype with a few counts. This sequence joins TRBV10-3 and TRBJ2-7; 7 bases line up with TRBD1. The germline gives CDR1 ENHRY, CDR2 SYGVKD. Unmatched junction bases numbered 11, after V lost 3 bases and J lost 0 bases. CDR3 size: 17 residues. CDR3 in amino acids: CAISDRGSSSFSYEQYF. DNA for the CDR3: TGTGCCATCAGTGACAGGGGGTCCTCTTCCTTCTCCTACGAGCAGTACTTC.

V usage is TRBV29-1 and J usage is TRBJ2-1, with D perhaps matching TRBD1 (6 bases). Trimming cost V 5 bases and J 2 bases, with 13 bases left between them. Germline V gene data show CDR1 as SQVTM and CDR2 as ANQGSEA. The CDR3 totals 14 residues. The DNA for the CDR3 is TGCAGCGTTTACGGACAGAACACCTACAATGAGCAGTTCTTC. The encoded protein is CSVYGQNTYNEQFF.

The rearrangement joins TRBV20-1 to TRBJ1-2; a possible D gene is TRBD1 (5 bases). Germline V CDR1 and CDR2: DFQATT, SNEGSKA (reference sequence). V dropped 6 bases and J dropped 7 bases, with 12 bases sitting between them. The CDR3 sequence is 11 residues long. CDR3 nucleotides: TGCAGTGCGGGGACGGGCTGTGGCTACACCTTC. This codes for CSAGTGCGYTF.

This clonotype has a handful of counts. This chain joins TRBV13 and TRBJ2-1, with a tentative D call TRBD1 (6 bases). The V gene's germline CDR1 is PRHDT and CDR2 FYEKMQ (reference sequence). V gave up 5 bases and J gave up 5 bases, with 13 bases separating them. The CDR3 spans 14 residues. The CDR3 loop reads CASSPGGPNNEQFF. The CDR3 DNA reads as TGTGCCAGCAGCCCTGGGGGCCCCAACAATGAGCAGTTCTTC.

The V and J genes are TRBV6-6 and TRBJ2-1, with 7 bases that match TRBD2. This CDR3 contains 16 residues. In germline, CDR1 is MNHNY, CDR2 SVGAGI (reference sequence). Losses at the gene ends were 5 bases for V and 1 base for J; bases not matched to a gene: 8. The CDR3 is CASSHRRGTSYNEQFF. In DNA, the CDR3 is TGTGCCAGCAGTCATCGGCGGGGGACGTCCTACAATGAGCAGTTCTTC.

This clonotype has a handful of counts. This rearrangement joins TRBV7-2 to TRBJ2-7; perhaps TRBD2 as D (7 bases). This CDR3 is 15 amino acids long. Germline V gives CDR1 SGHTA, CDR2 FQGNSA. Trimming cost V 2 bases and J 5 bases, with 16 bases left between them. The CDR3 nucleotides read TGTGCCAGCAGCTTAACTAGAGGGGGGGGCCACGAGCAGTACTTC. This encodes CASSLTRGGGHEQYF.

Only a few counts were recorded for this clonotype. This chain links TRBV3-1 with TRBJ2-3; D uncertain. The CDR3 consists of 16 residues. Germline loops: CDR1 LGHDT, CDR2 YNNKEL (reference sequence). V was pared by 1 base and J by 0 bases, with 11 bases between. CDR3: CASSQVRATSTDTQYF. Written as DNA, the CDR3 is TGTGCCAGCAGCCAAGTCCGGGCAACTAGCACAGATACGCAGTATTTT.

The chain carries TRBV18 and TRBJ1-2; TRBD1 matches 9 bases. The germline V gene has CDR1 KGHSH and CDR2 LQKENI. Losses at the gene ends were 4 bases for V and 6 bases for J; bases not matched to a gene: 18. This CDR3 has 18 residues. CDR3 coding DNA: TGTGCCAGCTCACTCAAACCGGGACAGGGAAATAGGAGCGATGGCTACACCTTC. Translating it yields CASSLKPGQGNRSDGYTF.

As regards this clonotype: One junction end does not reproduce the germline sequence, and a read error may be involved. V and J are TRBV7-9 and TRBJ2-1; possibly TRBD1 for D (6 bases). The CDR3 totals 13 residues. Per the germline V gene, CDR1 is SEHNR and CDR2 is FQNEAQ (reference sequence). The CDR3: CANSTTGYNEQFF. The CDR3 region has the DNA TGTGCCAACAGCACGACAGGCTACAACGAGCAGTTCTTC.

The CDR3 loop is CASRGQGREQYF. The CDR3 region has the DNA TGTGCCAGCAGAGGACAGGGTCGCGAGCAGTACTTC. This chain joins TRBV28 and TRBJ2-7, with 8 positions matching TRBD1. The germline V gene encodes CDR1 MDHEN and CDR2 SYDVKM. The CDR3 has 12 amino acids. V dropped 6 bases and J dropped 6; count of bases not matched to a gene: 4.

In its sample, this clonotype was seen a few times. The genes are TRBV20-1 and TRBJ1-2, with D unclear. The CDR3 extends over 12 amino acids. CDR1 is DFQATT, CDR2 SNEGSKA, per germline (reference sequence). The ends were cut back, 6 bases at V and 6 bases at J, with 14 bases in the middle. The CDR3 loop reads CSANGEAHGYTF. Here the CDR3 DNA reads TGCAGTGCCAATGGCGAAGCTCATGGCTACACCTTC.